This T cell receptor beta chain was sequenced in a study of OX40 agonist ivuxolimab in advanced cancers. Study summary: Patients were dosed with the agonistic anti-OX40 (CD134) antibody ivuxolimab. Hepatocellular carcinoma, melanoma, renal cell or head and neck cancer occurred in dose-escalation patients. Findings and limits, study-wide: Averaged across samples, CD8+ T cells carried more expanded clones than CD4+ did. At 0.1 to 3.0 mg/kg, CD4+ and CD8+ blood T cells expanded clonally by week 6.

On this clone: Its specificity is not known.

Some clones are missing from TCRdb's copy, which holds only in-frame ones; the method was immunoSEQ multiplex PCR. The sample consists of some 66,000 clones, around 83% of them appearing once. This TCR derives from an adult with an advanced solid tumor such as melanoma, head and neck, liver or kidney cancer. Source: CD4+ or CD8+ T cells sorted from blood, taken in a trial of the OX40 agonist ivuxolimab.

CDR3 sequence (DNA): TGTGCCAGCAGCTCCCGTCCCGGGACAGGGAACTCTGGAAACACCATATATTTT. Protein sequence: CASSSRPGTGNSGNTIYF. This sequence joins TRBV9 and TRBJ1-3, with 9 bases that match TRBD1. CDR3 length: 18 amino acids. Germline loops: CDR1 SGDLS, CDR2 YYNGEE. V shed 4 bases and J 0 bases; nucleotides not matched to a gene: 11.